The clone carrying this T cell receptor (beta chain) was seen a handful of times. Antigen specificity is unknown. The data belong to a study of beta chain features in type 1 diabetes. Germline V gene sequence: CDR1 MDHEN, CDR2 SYDVKM. The V end was cut by 4 bases, the J end by 5 bases, with 8 bases between. The CDR3 loop spans 12 amino acids. Sequencing targeted expressed TCRB transcripts, as all isolated RNA had been reverse transcribed. Sequencing used immunoSEQ multiplex PCR; TCRdb keeps in-frame clones, though not all of them. Here the sample spans some 350,000 clones, about 13% being singletons. Whole-study findings and limits: All four CD4+ subsets from Type 1 diabetes patients carried moderately but significantly shorter TCRB CDR3s.

The sequenced material came from naive CD4+ T cells from blood. This TCR was recovered from a young woman with type 1 diabetes. The chain is built from TRBV28 and TRBJ1-1; D is possibly TRBD1 (6 bases). CDR3 nucleotides: TGTGCCAGCAGTTACAGGGTTACTGAAGCTTTCTTT. As protein: CASSYRVTEAFF.